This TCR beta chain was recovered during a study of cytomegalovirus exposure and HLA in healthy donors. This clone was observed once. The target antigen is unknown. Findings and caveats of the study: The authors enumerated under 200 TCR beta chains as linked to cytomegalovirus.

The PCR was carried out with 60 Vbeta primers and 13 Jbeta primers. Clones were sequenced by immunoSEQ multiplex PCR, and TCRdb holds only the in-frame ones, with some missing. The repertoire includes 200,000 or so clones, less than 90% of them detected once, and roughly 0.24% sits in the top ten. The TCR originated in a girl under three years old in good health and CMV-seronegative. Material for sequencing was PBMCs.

The CDR3 spells CASSQSGQTNYGYTF. The DNA of the CDR3 is TGCGCCAGCAGTCAATCGGGACAAACTAACTATGGCTACACCTTC. V is TRBV23-1 and J is TRBJ1-2, with a tentative D call TRBD1 (6 bases). TRBV23-1 is treated as an ORF (open reading frame) with a function not yet certain. V lost 0 bases and J lost 0, with 8 bases in between. The length of the CDR3 is 15 residues.